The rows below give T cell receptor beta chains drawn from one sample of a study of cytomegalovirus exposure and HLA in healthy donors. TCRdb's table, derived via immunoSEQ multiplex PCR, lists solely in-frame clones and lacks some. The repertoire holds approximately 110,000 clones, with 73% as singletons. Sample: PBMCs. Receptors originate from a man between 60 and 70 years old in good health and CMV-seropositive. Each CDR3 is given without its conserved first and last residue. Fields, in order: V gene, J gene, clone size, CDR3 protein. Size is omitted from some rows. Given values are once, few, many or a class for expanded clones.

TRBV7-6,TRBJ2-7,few,ASSAQYGGVNEQY
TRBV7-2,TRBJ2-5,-,ASSFTSGQETQY
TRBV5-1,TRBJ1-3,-,APPSPRNTIY
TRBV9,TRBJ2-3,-,ASSVPLTSGSTDTQY
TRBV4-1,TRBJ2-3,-,ASSQELAGGLDTQY
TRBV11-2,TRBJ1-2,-,ASSRTDLYGYT
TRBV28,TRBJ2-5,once,ASSWGRGEETQY
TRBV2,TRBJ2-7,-,ASSGSYEQY
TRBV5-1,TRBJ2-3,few,ASSLGDRGGTDTQY
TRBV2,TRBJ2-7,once,ASSTPTNYEQY
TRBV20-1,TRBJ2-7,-,SASEEAAQY
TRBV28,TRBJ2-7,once,ASSFGTGGNEQY
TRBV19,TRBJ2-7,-,ASSRDNSYEQY
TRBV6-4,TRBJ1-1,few,ASRFRGNTEAF
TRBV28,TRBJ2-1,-,ASSFSGTLTYNEQF
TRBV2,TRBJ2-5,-,ASSYSRGETQY
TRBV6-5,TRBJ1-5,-,ASSSTRQGNQPQH
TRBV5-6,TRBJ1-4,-,ASSFGLGSVSNEKLF
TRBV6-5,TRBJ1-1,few,ASRQASGIEAF
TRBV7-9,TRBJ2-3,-,ASSLFGEFTDTQY
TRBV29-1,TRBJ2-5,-,SVRTDKETQY
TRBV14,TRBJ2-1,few,ASSQDLGNLYNEQF
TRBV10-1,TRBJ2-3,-,ASMRRGTDTQY
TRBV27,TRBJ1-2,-,ASGLLTGADGYT
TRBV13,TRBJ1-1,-,ASSSPRQTNTEAF
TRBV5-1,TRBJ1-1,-,ANSLTGGTEAF
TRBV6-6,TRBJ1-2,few,ASNSPDRSYGYT
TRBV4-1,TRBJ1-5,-,ASSHPDSAYSNQPQH